Following are 20 T cell receptor beta chains from one sample sequenced in a study of CD8 T cells in Susac syndrome (dated by TCRdb to about 2019). Library method: the immunoSEQ multiplex PCR assay. RNA was extracted using the RNeasy kit, and 0.5 to 1 microgram was reverse transcribed with random hexamers. TCRdb handled the public reads itself, with Q25 trimming in fastp and clone calling in MiXCR, and kept productive beta chains. Every distinct CDR3 protein forms one entry, paired with its most common genes and DNA. Present in this sample are fewer than 100,000 distinct CDR3 sequences, roughly 90% of which were seen just once. Together, the top ten hold roughly 0.49% of the sample. The sequenced material came from CD8+ T cells from PBMCs. The receptors stem from a human donor with multiple sclerosis.

V gene TRBV20-1 combines with J gene TRBJ2-3; D remains unclear. V gave up 0 bases and J gave up 4 bases, with 17 bases separating them. Germline CDR1 reads DFQATT; CDR2 reads SNEGSKA (reference sequence). The CDR3 is made up of 16 amino acids. DNA of the CDR3: TGCAGTGCTAGAGATGGGCCACGCGATTCCCCAGATACGCAGTATTTT. It yields the protein CSARDGPRDSPDTQYF.

The chain uses TRBV6-5 and TRBJ2-7; no clear D. Looked up from germline, CDR1 is MNHEY and CDR2 is SVGAGI. Trimming took off 5 bases at V and 0 bases at J, with 8 bases between the two ends. CDR3 length equals 13 residues. DNA of the CDR3: TGTGCCAGCAGTGAGGAGAGCTCCTACGAGCAGTACTTC. Amino acid sequence: CASSEESSYEQYF.

V gene TRBV7-9 combines with J gene TRBJ2-1; D is possibly TRBD1 or TRBD2 (5 bases each). The V and J ends lost 5 bases and 6 bases respectively, with 14 bases between them. Germline lookup yields CDR1 SEHNR and CDR2 FQNEAQ (reference sequence). The CDR3 totals 14 residues. CDR3 nucleotides: TGTGCCAGCAGCACCGGGACCATGATCAATGAGCAGTTCTTC. Its translation is CASSTGTMINEQFF.

CDR3 in DNA: TGTGCCAGCAGTCGAACCCCCGCCTACGAGCAGTACTTC. It is translated as CASSRTPAYEQYF. This chain connects TRBV12-3 or TRBV12-4 to TRBJ2-7; no firm D call. Trimming took 5 bases from V and 2 from J, leaving 10 bases between them. The length of the CDR3 is 13 residues.

This sequence joins TRBV4-2 and TRBJ2-7, with no clear D. This CDR3 region has 14 residues. The germline CDR1 and CDR2 sequences are LGHNA and YNFKEQ. Deletions cut 1 base from V and 0 bases from J, with 7 bases between. The CDR3 loop reads CASSQGSGSYEQYF. DNA for the CDR3: TGTGCCAGCAGCCAAGGGAGTGGCTCCTACGAGCAGTACTTC.

This chain links TRBV29-1 with TRBJ1-2, with no clear D. Trimming left V 1 base short and J 5 bases short, with 8 bases between. This CDR3 comprises 12 residues. CDR1 is SQVTM and CDR2 is ANQGSEA in the germline V gene. CDR3 loop: CSVEGIEYGYTF. The CDR3 DNA reads TGCAGCGTTGAAGGGATAGAATATGGCTACACCTTC.

J is TRBJ2-2 and V is TRBV9; unclear D gene. The V gene lost 1 base and the J gene lost 6 bases, with 1 base spanning the gap. The CDR3 extends over 11 amino acids. The germline V gene encodes CDR1 SGDLS and CDR2 YYNGEE. CDR3 DNA: TGTGCCAGCAGCGTACCCGGGGAGCTGTTTTTT. Encoded protein: CASSVPGELFF.

The chain has TRBV27 and TRBJ2-3; 10 bases map to TRBD1. This CDR3 has 16 amino acids. Germline lookup yields CDR1 MNHEY and CDR2 SMNVEV (reference sequence). V lost 1 base, J lost 4 bases, and 5 bases stayed unmatched. The DNA for the CDR3 is TGTGCCAGCAGTTTATTGGGGACAGGGGTGGCAGATACGCAGTATTTT. It yields the protein CASSLLGTGVADTQYF.

The chain employs TRBV20-1 and TRBJ2-5; TRBD1 aligns across 8 bases. The CDR3 length is 17 residues. Trimming took 0 bases from V and 1 from J; bases not matched to a gene: 10. Looked up from germline, CDR1 is DFQATT and CDR2 is SNEGSKA (reference sequence). Here the CDR3 DNA reads TGCAGTGCTAGAGATATAATGGCGACAGGGGCCCAAGAGACCCAGTACTTC. It translates to CSARDIMATGAQETQYF.

CDR3: CASSQGRHSGQPQHF. DNA of the CDR3: TGCGCCAGCAGCCAAGGGCGACATTCAGGGCAGCCCCAGCATTTT. The chain joins TRBV4-3 to TRBJ1-5; tentative D call: TRBD1 (5 bases). This CDR3 spans 15 amino acids. Germline CDR1 LGHNA, CDR2 YSLEER. V dropped 1 base and J dropped 7 bases, with 14 bases sitting between them.

CDR3 protein: CASSLADGYNEQFF. Written as DNA, the CDR3 is TGTGCCAGCAGCTTGGCCGACGGTTACAATGAGCAGTTCTTC. This rearrangement joins TRBV11-1 to TRBJ2-1; D unresolved. The V end was cut by 3 bases, the J end by 4 bases, with 10 bases between. The CDR3 totals 14 residues. Germline CDR1 reads SGHAT; CDR2 reads FQDESV (reference sequence).

V is TRBV28 and J is TRBJ2-7; the D is unclear. V was clipped by 3 bases and J by 2 bases, with 14 bases between them. Germline V gene sequence: CDR1 MDHEN, CDR2 SYDVKM. The CDR3 covers 15 residues. CDR3: CASSFSAIQAYEQYF. DNA for the CDR3: TGTGCCAGCAGTTTTTCGGCAATCCAAGCCTACGAGCAGTACTTC.

V usage is TRBV28 and J usage is TRBJ2-7; D gene unclear. CDR3 length: 16 residues. V shed 4 bases and J shed 0 bases, with 16 bases lying between them. Per germline, CDR1 MDHEN and CDR2 SYDVKM. The CDR3 here is CASSSPIHESSYEQYF. The CDR3 DNA reads as TGTGCCAGCAGTTCCCCTATACACGAGAGCTCCTACGAGCAGTACTTC. The entire variable domain, with the rest obtained from reference TRBV28 and TRBJ2-7, is as follows: DVKVTQSSRYLVKRTGEKVFLECVQDMDHENMFWYRQDPGLGLRLIYFSYDVKMKEKGDIPEGYSVSREKKERFSLILESASTNQTSMYLCASSSPIHESSYEQYFGPGTRLTVT.

The V call is TRBV24-1, the J call TRBJ2-3, with D unresolved. CDR1 and CDR2 from the germline V gene are KGHDR and SFDVKD. The CDR3 has 11 residues. V was cut by 5 bases and J by 6 bases, with 5 bases left in between. Here the CDR3 reads CATSAGDTQYF. CDR3 nucleotides: TGTGCCACCAGTGCCGGGGATACGCAGTATTTT.

The chain recombines TRBV27 with TRBJ1-6; D is uncertain. The germline V and J ends were trimmed by 3 bases and 9 bases, with 15 bases remaining between them. The CDR3 runs 15 residues. Per germline, CDR1 MNHEY and CDR2 SMNVEV (reference sequence). The DNA of the CDR3 is TGTGCCAGCAGTTTCGGCCCGAGAGTGGCTTCACCCCTCCACTTT. It codes for CASSFGPRVASPLHF.

The chain couples TRBV2 to TRBJ2-6; TRBD1 is a possible D gene (5 bases). Germline V gene lookup returns CDR1 SNHLY and CDR2 FYNNEI. CDR3 length equals 15 residues. V was clipped by 7 bases and J by 2 bases, with 12 bases between them. The CDR3 here is CASKRAGTGANVLTF. CDR3 nucleotide sequence: TGTGCCAGCAAAAGGGCAGGGACTGGGGCCAACGTCCTGACTTTC. Variable domain in full (rest from reference TRBV2 and TRBJ2-6): EPEVTQTPSHQVTQMGQEVILRCVPISNHLYFYWYRQILGQKVEFLVSFYNNEISEKSEIFDDQFSVERPDGSNFTLKIRSTKLEDSAMYFCASKRAGTGANVLTFGAGSRLTVL.

The chain has TRBV12-3 or TRBV12-4 and TRBJ1-5; D is undetermined. V was cut by 3 bases and J by 5 bases, with 11 bases left in between. The CDR3 length is 14 residues. As DNA, the CDR3 is TGTGCCAGCAGTTTGTCCGAGAGGGATCAGCCCCAGCATTTT. Its translation: CASSLSERDQPQHF.

This chain connects TRBV7-3 to TRBJ2-1; TRBD2 aligns across 11 bases. The germline V gene has CDR1 SGHTA and CDR2 FQGTGA. This CDR3 has 15 residues. V gave up 5 bases and J gave up 6 bases; unmatched junction bases: 6. The CDR3 bases are TGTGCCAGCAGCACCACCGGGACTAGCGGCAATGAGCAGTTCTTC. Encoded protein: CASSTTGTSGNEQFF.

The chain employs TRBV4-1 and TRBJ1-2; D is unclear. The V gene's germline CDR1 is MGHRA and CDR2 YSYEKL. The CDR3 is made up of 15 amino acids. The V end was cut by 1 base, the J end by 4 bases, with 13 bases between. Here the CDR3 DNA reads TGCGCCAGCAGCCAAGCTCCCGAAATCTCCTATGGCTACACCTTC. It specifies CASSQAPEISYGYTF.

The chain links TRBV5-6 to TRBJ1-1; TRBD1 matches 7 bases. V was pared by 5 bases and J by 5 bases, with 6 bases of the junction left unmatched. Germline V gene lookup returns CDR1 SGHDT and CDR2 YYEEEE. The CDR3 runs 13 residues. The CDR3 spells CASRPTGWTEAFF. The CDR3, as DNA: TGTGCCAGCAGGCCGACAGGGTGGACTGAAGCTTTCTTT.